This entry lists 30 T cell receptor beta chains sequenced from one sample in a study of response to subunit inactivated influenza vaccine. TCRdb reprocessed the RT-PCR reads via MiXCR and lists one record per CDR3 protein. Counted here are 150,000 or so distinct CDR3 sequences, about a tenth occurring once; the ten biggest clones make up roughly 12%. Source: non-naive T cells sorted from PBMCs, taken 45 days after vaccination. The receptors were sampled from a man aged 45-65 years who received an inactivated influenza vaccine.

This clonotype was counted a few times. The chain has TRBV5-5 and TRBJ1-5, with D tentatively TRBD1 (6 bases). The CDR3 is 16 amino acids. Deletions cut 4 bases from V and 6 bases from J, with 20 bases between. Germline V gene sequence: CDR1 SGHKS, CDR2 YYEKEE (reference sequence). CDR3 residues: CASSLDRLGPFQPQHF. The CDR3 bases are TGTGCCAGCAGCCTCGACAGGTTGGGTCCGTTTCAGCCCCAGCATTTT.

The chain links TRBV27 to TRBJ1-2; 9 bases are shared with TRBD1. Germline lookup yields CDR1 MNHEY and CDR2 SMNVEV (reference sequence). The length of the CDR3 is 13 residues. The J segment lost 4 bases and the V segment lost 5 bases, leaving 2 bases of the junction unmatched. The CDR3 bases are TGTGCCAGCAGTGGGACAGGGACCTATGGCTACACCTTC. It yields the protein CASSGTGTYGYTF.

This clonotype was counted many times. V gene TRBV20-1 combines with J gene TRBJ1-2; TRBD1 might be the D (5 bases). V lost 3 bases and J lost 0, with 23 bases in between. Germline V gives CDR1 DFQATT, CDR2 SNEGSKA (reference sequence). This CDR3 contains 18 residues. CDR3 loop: CSASMGVGSYEANYGYTF. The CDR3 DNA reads TGCAGTGCTAGCATGGGGGTTGGAAGTTACGAGGCTAACTATGGCTACACCTTC.

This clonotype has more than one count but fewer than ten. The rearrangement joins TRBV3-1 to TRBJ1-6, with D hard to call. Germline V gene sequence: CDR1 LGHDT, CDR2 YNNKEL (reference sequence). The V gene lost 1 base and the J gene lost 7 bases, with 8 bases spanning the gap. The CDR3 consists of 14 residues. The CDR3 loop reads CASSQVGRNSPLHF. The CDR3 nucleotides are TGTGCCAGCAGCCAAGTGGGTAGGAATTCACCCCTCCACTTT.

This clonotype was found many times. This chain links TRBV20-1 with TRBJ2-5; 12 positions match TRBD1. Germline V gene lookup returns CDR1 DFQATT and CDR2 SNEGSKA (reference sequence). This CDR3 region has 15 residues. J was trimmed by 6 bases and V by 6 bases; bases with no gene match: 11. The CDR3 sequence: CSAVPGQGALQTQYF. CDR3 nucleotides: TGCAGTGCGGTTCCGGGACAGGGGGCTCTGCAGACCCAGTACTTC.

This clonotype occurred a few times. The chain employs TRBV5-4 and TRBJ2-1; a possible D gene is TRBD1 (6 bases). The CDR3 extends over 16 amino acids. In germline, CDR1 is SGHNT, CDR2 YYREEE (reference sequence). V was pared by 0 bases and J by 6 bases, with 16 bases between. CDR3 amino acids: CASSLAGSGAINEQFF. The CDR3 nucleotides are TGTGCCAGCAGCTTGGCGGGCTCAGGGGCCATCAATGAGCAGTTCTTC.

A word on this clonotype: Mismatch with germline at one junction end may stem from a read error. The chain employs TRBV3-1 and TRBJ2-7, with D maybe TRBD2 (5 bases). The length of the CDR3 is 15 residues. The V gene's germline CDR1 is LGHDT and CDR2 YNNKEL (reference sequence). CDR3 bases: TGTGCCACCAGCCAGGAGGTGTCTTTTACCTACGAGCAGTACTTC. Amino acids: CATSQEVSFTYEQYF.

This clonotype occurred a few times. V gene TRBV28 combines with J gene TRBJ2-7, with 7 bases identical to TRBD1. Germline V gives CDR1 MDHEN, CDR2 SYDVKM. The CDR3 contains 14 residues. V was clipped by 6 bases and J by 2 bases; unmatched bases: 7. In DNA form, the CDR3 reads TGTGCCAGCAGGCCGGGACAGCGAGCCTACGAGCAGTACTTC. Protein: CASRPGQRAYEQYF.

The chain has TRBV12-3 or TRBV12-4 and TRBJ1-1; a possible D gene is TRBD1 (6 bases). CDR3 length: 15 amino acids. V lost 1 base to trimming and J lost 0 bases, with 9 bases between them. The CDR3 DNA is TGTGCCAGCAGTTTAGGGGGGGACATGAACACTGAAGCTTTCTTT. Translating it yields CASSLGGDMNTEAFF.

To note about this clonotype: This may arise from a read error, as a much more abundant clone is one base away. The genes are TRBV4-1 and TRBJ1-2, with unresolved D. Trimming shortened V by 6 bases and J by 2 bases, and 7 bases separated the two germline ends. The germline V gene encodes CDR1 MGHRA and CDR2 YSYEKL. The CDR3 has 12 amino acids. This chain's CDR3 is CASRSLNYGYTF. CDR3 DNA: TGCGCCAGCAGAAGCCTCAACTATGGCTACACCTTC.

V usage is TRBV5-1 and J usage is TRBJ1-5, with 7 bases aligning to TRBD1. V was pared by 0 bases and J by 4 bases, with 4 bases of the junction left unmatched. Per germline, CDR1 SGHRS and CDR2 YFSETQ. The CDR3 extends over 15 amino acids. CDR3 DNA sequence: TGCGCCAGCAGCTTGGCTGGGGACAGAAATCAGCCCCAGCATTTT. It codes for CASSLAGDRNQPQHF.

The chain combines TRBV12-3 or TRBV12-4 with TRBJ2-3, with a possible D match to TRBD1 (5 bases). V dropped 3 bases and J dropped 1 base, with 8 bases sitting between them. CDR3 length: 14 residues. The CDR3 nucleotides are TGTGCCAGCAGTTTTGTCAGGGGCACAGATACGCAGTATTTT. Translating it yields CASSFVRGTDTQYF.

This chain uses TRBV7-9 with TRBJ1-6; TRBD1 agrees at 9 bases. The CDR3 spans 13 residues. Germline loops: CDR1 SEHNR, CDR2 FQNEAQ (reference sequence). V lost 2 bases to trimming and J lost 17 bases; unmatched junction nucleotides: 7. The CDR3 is CASSLPGQGIFHF. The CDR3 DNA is TGTGCCAGCAGCTTACCGGGACAGGGTATCTTCCACTTT.

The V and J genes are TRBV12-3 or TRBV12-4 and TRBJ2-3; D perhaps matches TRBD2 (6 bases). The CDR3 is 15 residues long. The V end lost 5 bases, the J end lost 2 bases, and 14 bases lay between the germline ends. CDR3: CASSRLVQPTDTQYF. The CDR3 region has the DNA TGTGCCAGCAGTCGACTAGTTCAACCCACAGATACGCAGTATTTT.

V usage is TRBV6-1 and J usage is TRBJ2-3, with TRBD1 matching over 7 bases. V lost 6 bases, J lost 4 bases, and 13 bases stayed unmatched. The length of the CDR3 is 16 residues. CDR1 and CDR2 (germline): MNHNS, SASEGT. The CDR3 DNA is TGTGCCAGCAGCCGGTGGACAGGAGTCCTTCCAGATACGCAGTATTTT. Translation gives CASSRWTGVLPDTQYF.

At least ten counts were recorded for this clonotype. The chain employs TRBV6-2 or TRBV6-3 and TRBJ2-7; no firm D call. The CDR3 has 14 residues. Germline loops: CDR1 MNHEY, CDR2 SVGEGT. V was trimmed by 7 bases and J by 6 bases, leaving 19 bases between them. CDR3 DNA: TGTGCCAGCATATCCGGGTCCTCGGTTGTCGAGCAGTACTTC. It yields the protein CASISGSSVVEQYF.

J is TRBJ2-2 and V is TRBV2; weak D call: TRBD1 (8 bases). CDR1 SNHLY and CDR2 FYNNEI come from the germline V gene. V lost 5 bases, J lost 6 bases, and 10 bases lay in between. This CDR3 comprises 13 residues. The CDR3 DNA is TGTGCCAGCAGTACAGGGGGGGCCGGGGAGCTGTTTTTT. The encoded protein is CASSTGGAGELFF. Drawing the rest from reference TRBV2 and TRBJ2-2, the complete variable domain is EPEVTQTPSHQVTQMGQEVILRCVPISNHLYFYWYRQILGQKVEFLVSFYNNEISEKSEIFDDQFSVERPDGSNFTLKIRSTKLEDSAMYFCASSTGGAGELFFGEGSRLTVL.

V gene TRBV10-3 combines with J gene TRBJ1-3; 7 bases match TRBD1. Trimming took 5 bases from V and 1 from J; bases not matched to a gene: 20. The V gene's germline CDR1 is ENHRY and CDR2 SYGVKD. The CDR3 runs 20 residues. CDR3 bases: TGTGCCATCAGTAAATTAGGATCGAGACAGGGAGTGGAGTCTGGAAACACCATATATTTT. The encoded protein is CAISKLGSRQGVESGNTIYF.

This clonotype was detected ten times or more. CDR3 residues: CASSSNLDSYAFF. The CDR3 nucleotides are TGTGCCAGCAGCTCCAACCTGGACTCTTACGCTTTCTTT. J is TRBJ1-1 and V is TRBV5-6; D remains unclear. In germline, CDR1 is SGHDT, CDR2 YYEEEE. V lost 3 bases to trimming and J lost 11 bases, with 17 bases between them. The CDR3 length is 13 residues.

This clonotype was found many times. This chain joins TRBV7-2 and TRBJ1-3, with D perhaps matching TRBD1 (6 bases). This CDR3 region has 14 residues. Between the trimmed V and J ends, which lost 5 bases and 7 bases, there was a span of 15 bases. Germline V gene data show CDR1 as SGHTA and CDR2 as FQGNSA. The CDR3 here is CASSGDRWKNTIYF. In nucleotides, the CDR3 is TGTGCCAGCAGCGGCGACAGGTGGAAGAACACCATATATTTT.

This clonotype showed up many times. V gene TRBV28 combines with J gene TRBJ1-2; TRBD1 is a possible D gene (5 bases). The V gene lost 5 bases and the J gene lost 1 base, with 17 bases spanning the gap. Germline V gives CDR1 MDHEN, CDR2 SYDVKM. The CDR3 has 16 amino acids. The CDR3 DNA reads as TGTGCCAGCAGTCTCGCCGGGGCTTCGATTAACTATGGCTACACCTTC. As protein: CASSLAGASINYGYTF.

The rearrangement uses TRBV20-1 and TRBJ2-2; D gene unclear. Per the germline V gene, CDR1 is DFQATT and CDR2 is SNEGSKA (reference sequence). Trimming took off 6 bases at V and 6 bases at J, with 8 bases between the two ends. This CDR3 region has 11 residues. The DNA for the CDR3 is TGCAGTGCCAGGACGGCCGGGGAGCTGTTTTTT. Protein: CSARTAGELFF.

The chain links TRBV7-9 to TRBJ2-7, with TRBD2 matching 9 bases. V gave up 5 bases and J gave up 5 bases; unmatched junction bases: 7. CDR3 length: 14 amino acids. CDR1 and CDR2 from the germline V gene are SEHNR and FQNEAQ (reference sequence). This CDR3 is CASSTRTSANEQYF. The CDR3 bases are TGTGCCAGCAGCACTCGGACTAGCGCCAACGAGCAGTACTTC.

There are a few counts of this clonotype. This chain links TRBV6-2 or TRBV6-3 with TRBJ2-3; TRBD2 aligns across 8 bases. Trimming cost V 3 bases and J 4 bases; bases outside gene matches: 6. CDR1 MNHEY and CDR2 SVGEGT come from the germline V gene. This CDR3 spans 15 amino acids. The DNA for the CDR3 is TGTGCCAGCAGTTATTCGGCGGGGGGCGCAGATACGCAGTATTTT. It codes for CASSYSAGGADTQYF.

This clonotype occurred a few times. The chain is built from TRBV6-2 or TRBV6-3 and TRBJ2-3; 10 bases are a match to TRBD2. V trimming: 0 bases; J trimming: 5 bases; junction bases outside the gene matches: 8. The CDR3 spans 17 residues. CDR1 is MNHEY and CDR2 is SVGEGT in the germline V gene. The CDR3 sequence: CASSYSGAGGVRDTQYF. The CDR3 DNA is TGTGCCAGCAGTTACTCTGGAGCGGGAGGGGTCCGAGATACGCAGTATTTT.

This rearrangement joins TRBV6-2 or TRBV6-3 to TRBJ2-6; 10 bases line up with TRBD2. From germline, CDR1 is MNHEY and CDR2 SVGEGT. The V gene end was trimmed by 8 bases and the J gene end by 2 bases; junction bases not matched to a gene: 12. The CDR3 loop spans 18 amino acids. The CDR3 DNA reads TGTGCCAGCCTTCGAACGGGGCTAGCGGGAGCTGGGGCCAACGTCCTGACTTTC. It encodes CASLRTGLAGAGANVLTF.

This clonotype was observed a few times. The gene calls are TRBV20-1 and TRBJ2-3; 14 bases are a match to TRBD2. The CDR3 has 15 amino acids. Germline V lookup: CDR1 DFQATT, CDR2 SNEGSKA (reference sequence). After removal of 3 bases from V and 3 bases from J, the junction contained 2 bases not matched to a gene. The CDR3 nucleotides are TGCAGTGCTAGGCGGACTAGCGGGGGGACAGATACGCAGTATTTT. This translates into CSARRTSGGTDTQYF.

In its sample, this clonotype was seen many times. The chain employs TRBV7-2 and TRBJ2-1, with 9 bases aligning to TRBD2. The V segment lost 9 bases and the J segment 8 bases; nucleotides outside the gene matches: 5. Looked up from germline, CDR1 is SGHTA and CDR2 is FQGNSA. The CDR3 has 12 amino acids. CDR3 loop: CARREGEDEQFF. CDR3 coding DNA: TGTGCCAGGCGGGAGGGGGAGGATGAGCAGTTCTTC.

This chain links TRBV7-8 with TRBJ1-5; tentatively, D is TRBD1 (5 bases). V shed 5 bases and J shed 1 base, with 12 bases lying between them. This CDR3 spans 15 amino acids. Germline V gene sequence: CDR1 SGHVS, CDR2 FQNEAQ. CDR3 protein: CASSAGTGSNQPQHF. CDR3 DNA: TGTGCCAGCAGCGCAGGGACGGGAAGCAATCAGCCCCAGCATTTT.

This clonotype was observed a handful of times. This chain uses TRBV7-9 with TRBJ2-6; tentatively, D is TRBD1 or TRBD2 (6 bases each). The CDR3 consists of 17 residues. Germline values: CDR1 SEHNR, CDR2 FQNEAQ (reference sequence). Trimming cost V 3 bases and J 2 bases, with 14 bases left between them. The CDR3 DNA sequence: TGTGCCAGCAGCTTGATAACGGGGGCGGCTGGGGCCAACGTCCTGACTTTC. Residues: CASSLITGAAGANVLTF.